This T cell receptor (beta chain) was retrieved from a study of cytomegalovirus exposure and HLA in healthy donors. PCR used 60 Vbeta primers and 13 Jbeta primers. Source study methods: Among the unique TCR beta chains that a later analysis counted, about 84 million in all, 9.5 million to 12 million were shared. The method was immunoSEQ multiplex PCR; TCRdb's version includes in-frame clones alone and lacks a portion of them. The D gene and trimming were derived from the DNA, and the V and J assignments and clone size from that table. The table has over 85,000 clones, about four fifths seen once. Study conclusions and caveats: In a later analysis, HLA-C alleles had the fewest associated TCRs, DRB1 alleles the most.

V shed 2 bases and J 4 bases; nucleotides not matched to a gene: 1. This CDR3 has 15 residues. CDR1 is KGHSH, CDR2 LQKENI, per germline. About this clone: Antigen specificity is unknown. The same CDR3 also results from other DNA sequences found in this sample.

This TCR came from a man aged 40-49 years in good health and CMV-seropositive. The sequenced material came from PBMCs. The J gene is TRBJ2-1, the V gene TRBV18; 11 bases match TRBD1. In nucleotides, the CDR3 is TGTGCCAGCTCACCAGGGACAGGGGGATACAATGAGCAGTTCTTC. Its protein product is CASSPGTGGYNEQFF. The whole variable domain, remainder taken from reference TRBV18 and TRBJ2-1, is NAGVMQNPRHLVRRRGQEARLRCSPMKGHSHVYWYRQLPEEGLKFMVYLQKENIIDESGMPKERFSAEFPKEGPSILRIQQVVRGDSAAYFCASSPGTGGYNEQFFGPGTRLTVL.